This TCR beta chain was obtained from a study of radiotherapy plus CTLA-4 blockade in lung cancer. Broader study findings: With interferon-beta, early dynamics of blood T cell clones were reported to best predict response.

V lost 2 bases and J lost 3, with 8 bases in between. This CDR3 has 14 amino acids. In germline, CDR1 is MGHRA, CDR2 YSYEKL. On this clone itself: Antigen specificity is unknown.

TCRdb's table, derived via immunoSEQ multiplex PCR, lists solely in-frame clones and lacks some. The data hold some 51,000 clones, with 65% to 80% observed a single time. Patients in the study, people with chemo-refractory metastatic non-small-cell lung cancer, received focal radiation plus ipilimumab CTLA-4 blockade. The sequencing here drew on peripheral blood, taken from a patient treated with radiotherapy plus ipilimumab. The TCR sequence derives from a human donor with non-small cell lung cancer whose response to radiotherapy plus ipilimumab could not be evaluated. The J gene is TRBJ2-1, the V gene TRBV4-1; D perhaps matches TRBD1 (5 bases). This chain's CDR3 is CASSQFDSYNEQFF. Here the CDR3 DNA reads TGCGCCAGCAGCCAATTTGACAGCTACAATGAGCAGTTCTTC.